The 32 T cell receptor beta chains below were found in one sample sequenced in a study of blood T cell repertoires in COVID-19. Sequencing used immunoSEQ multiplex PCR; TCRdb keeps in-frame clones, though not all of them. This sample yields 87,000 or so clones, of which roughly 91% are seen a single time; less than 5% belongs to the top ten. Sample: peripheral blood. The receptors shown here come from a woman older than 75 with acute or convalescent COVID-19.

The genes are TRBV7-2 and TRBJ1-3; 10 bases align to TRBD1. The CDR3 covers 15 residues. CDR1 is SGHTA and CDR2 is FQGNSA in the germline V gene. Trimming cost V 5 bases and J 4 bases; bases outside gene matches: 5. In DNA, the CDR3 is TGTGCCAGCAGCGCCGGGACAGGGGTAGGAAACACCATATATTTT. It translates to CASSAGTGVGNTIYF.

The rearrangement uses TRBV5-1 and TRBJ2-1; maybe TRBD2 (6 bases). This CDR3 has 14 residues. V was pared by 5 bases and J by 4 bases, with 13 bases between. CDR1 is SGHRS, CDR2 YFSETQ, per germline. CDR3: CASSSGTLYNEQFF. In DNA, the CDR3 is TGCGCCAGCAGTTCCGGGACTCTATACAATGAGCAGTTCTTC.

The genes are TRBV6-5 and TRBJ2-7, with a weak D call TRBD2 (6 bases). This CDR3 comprises 14 residues. Germline assignment: CDR1 MNHEY and CDR2 SVGAGI. V was clipped by 2 bases and J by 6 bases, with 14 bases between them. CDR3 sequence (DNA): TGTGCCAGCAGTTACGGGGGGTGGGCACCCGAGCAGTACTTC. Its protein is CASSYGGWAPEQYF.

The rearrangement joins TRBV7-8 to TRBJ1-5; TRBD1 is a possible D gene (5 bases). The CDR3 consists of 16 residues. V shed 1 base and J shed 0 bases, with 10 bases lying between them. Per germline, CDR1 SGHVS and CDR2 FQNEAQ. The CDR3 DNA reads as TGTGCCAGCAGCTTAGAGGGGCAGATTAGCAATCAGCCCCAGCATTTT. Translated, it gives CASSLEGQISNQPQHF.

The chain joins TRBV5-1 to TRBJ2-3, with 8 bases that match TRBD2. J was trimmed by 4 bases and V by 5 bases; bases with no gene match: 15. The CDR3 consists of 17 residues. The germline CDR1 and CDR2 sequences are SGHRS and YFSETQ. The CDR3, as DNA: TGCGCCAGCAGTCATGCTAGCTCGGGGGGGAAAGCAGATACGCAGTATTTT. It codes for CASSHASSGGKADTQYF.

The chain couples TRBV10-1 to TRBJ2-5; D is perhaps TRBD2 (5 bases). Germline values: CDR1 WNHNN, CDR2 SYGVQD (reference sequence). The CDR3 consists of 17 residues. The ends were cut back, 3 bases at V and 5 bases at J, with 22 bases in the middle. The DNA of the CDR3 is TGCGCCAGCAGTGATTTGAGGGCAGCGTCCCTACCGGAGACCCAGTACTTC. Its translation: CASSDLRAASLPETQYF.

The chain recombines TRBV6-5 with TRBJ2-7; possible D gene TRBD1, 6 bases. Between the trimmed V and J ends, which lost 5 bases and 3 bases, there was a span of 14 bases. The CDR3 sequence is 14 residues long. CDR1 and CDR2 (germline): MNHEY, SVGAGI. The DNA of the CDR3 is TGTGCCAGCAGTCCCCGTAGAGGGGGCTACGAGCAGTACTTC. Encoded protein: CASSPRRGGYEQYF.

This sequence joins TRBV28 and TRBJ1-2; D uncertain. Between the trimmed V and J ends, which lost 1 base and 8 bases, there was a span of 26 bases. Germline V gene data show CDR1 as MDHEN and CDR2 as SYDVKM. CDR3 length: 18 residues. The CDR3 DNA reads TGTGCCAGCAGTTTATTCCGGGTTAATATGGCTACCATCGGGGGCTACACCTTC. As protein: CASSLFRVNMATIGGYTF.

The chain recombines TRBV24-1 with TRBJ2-1, with 8 bases matching TRBD1. Germline V lookup: CDR1 KGHDR, CDR2 SFDVKD. This CDR3 has 16 residues. V dropped 2 bases and J dropped 3; count of bases not matched to a gene: 5. CDR3 coding DNA: TGTGCCACCAGTGATTCCGGGACAGGACACTACAATGAGCAGTTCTTC. Its protein is CATSDSGTGHYNEQFF.

V usage is TRBV6-2 or TRBV6-3 and J usage is TRBJ2-2, with 7 bases fitting TRBD1. With V trimmed by 5 bases and J by 10 bases, 4 bases remained unmatched. The CDR3 contains 12 residues. Germline loops: CDR1 MNHEY, CDR2 SVGEGT. The CDR3 reads CASSQGGLELFF. CDR3 DNA: TGTGCCAGCAGTCAAGGGGGCTTGGAGCTGTTTTTT.

This chain links TRBV4-2 with TRBJ2-2, with TRBD1 as a possible D gene (6 bases). This CDR3 is built from 16 residues. Germline V gene sequence: CDR1 LGHNA, CDR2 YNFKEQ. V lost 4 bases and J lost 6, with 18 bases in between. CDR3: CASSPHSGEGAGELFF. The CDR3 nucleotides read TGTGCCAGCAGCCCCCATTCCGGAGAGGGGGCCGGGGAGCTGTTTTTT.

This chain links TRBV5-1 with TRBJ2-3, with 8 bases matching TRBD2. V gave up 7 bases and J gave up 4 bases; unmatched junction bases: 5. The germline V gene encodes CDR1 SGHRS and CDR2 YFSETQ. The CDR3 is 13 residues long. CDR3 in amino acids: CASGAAGADTQYF. For the CDR3, the DNA is TGCGCCAGCGGAGCAGCGGGAGCAGATACGCAGTATTTT.

The chain uses TRBV5-1 and TRBJ2-7; 7 bases fit TRBD1. Germline V gene data show CDR1 as SGHRS and CDR2 as YFSETQ. Germline trimming cut 4 bases from V and 1 base from J; bases unmatched to any gene: 5. This CDR3 comprises 14 residues. CDR3 protein: CASSRRDSSYEQYF. For the CDR3, the DNA is TGCGCCAGCAGCCGAAGGGACAGTTCCTACGAGCAGTACTTC.

The chain carries TRBV7-2 and TRBJ2-3, with 16 bases lining up with TRBD2. Germline lookup yields CDR1 SGHTA and CDR2 FQGNSA. With 5 bases clipped from V and 5 bases from J, the junction kept 7 bases outside the gene matches. The CDR3 contains 17 residues. DNA for the CDR3: TGTGCCAGCAGCAAGGGACTAGCGGGGGGGGCAGTAGATACGCAGTATTTT. It translates to CASSKGLAGGAVDTQYF.

This clone was recorded only once. The genes are TRBV29-1 and TRBJ2-7; D may be TRBD1 (6 bases). Trimming removed 1 base from V and 2 bases from J, with 15 bases in between. Per germline, CDR1 SQVTM and CDR2 ANQGSEA. This CDR3 comprises 15 residues. The CDR3 coding sequence is TGCAGCGTTGAAGTTTGGCCGGGACAAGCCTACGAGCAGTACTTC. It translates to CSVEVWPGQAYEQYF.

The table lists this clone with a count of one. J is TRBJ2-5 and V is TRBV5-1, with unresolved D. The length of the CDR3 is 14 residues. Germline CDR1 reads SGHRS; CDR2 reads YFSETQ. V gave up 1 base and J gave up 5 bases, with 12 bases separating them. CDR3 nucleotide sequence: TGCGCCAGCAGCTTGAAGGCCGGGTGGGAGACCCAGTACTTC. Translated, it gives CASSLKAGWETQYF.

This clone was counted a single time. The chain links TRBV10-2 to TRBJ2-5; 11 positions match TRBD2. The CDR3 is 16 residues long. Germline CDR1 WSHSY, CDR2 SAAADI. V lost 3 bases, J lost 7 bases, and 10 bases stayed unmatched. CDR3 loop: CASSEAIAGGWGTQYF. CDR3 nucleotide sequence: TGCGCCAGCAGTGAAGCGATAGCGGGAGGGTGGGGGACCCAGTACTTC.

This clone came up once. This chain links TRBV5-1 with TRBJ2-7; 11 bases align to TRBD2. Germline loops: CDR1 SGHRS, CDR2 YFSETQ. J lost 7 bases, V lost 4 bases, and 10 bases had no gene match. The CDR3 contains 15 residues. For the CDR3, the DNA is TGCGCCAGCAGCGAGCTAGCGGGAGGTTCCGGGGAGCAGTACTTC. It is translated as CASSELAGGSGEQYF.

V usage is TRBV7-2 and J usage is TRBJ1-1, with a possible D match to TRBD1 (5 bases). Germline CDR1 is SGHTA and CDR2 is FQGNSA. Trimming took off 3 bases at V and 5 bases at J, with 13 bases between the two ends. CDR3 length: 14 amino acids. In DNA, the CDR3 is TGTGCCAGCAGCTTGGGGCAGGCGAGGACTGAAGCTTTCTTT. Protein: CASSLGQARTEAFF.

The V and J genes are TRBV6-1 and TRBJ2-3; D perhaps matches TRBD1 (5 bases). The CDR3 has 14 residues. Between the trimmed V and J ends, which lost 2 bases and 4 bases, there was a span of 10 bases. Germline V gene sequence: CDR1 MNHNS, CDR2 SASEGT. CDR3 protein: CASSESQGPDTQYF. CDR3 nucleotides: TGTGCCAGCAGTGAATCCCAGGGCCCAGATACGCAGTATTTT.

The chain joins TRBV11-3 to TRBJ2-3; D remains unclear. CDR3 length equals 14 residues. Deletions cut 1 base from V and 2 bases from J, with 7 bases between. Per germline, CDR1 SGHNT and CDR2 YENEEA. For the CDR3, the DNA is TGTGCCAGCAGCTTAGGTGGCCTCACAGATACGCAGTATTTT. Its translation: CASSLGGLTDTQYF.

The genes are TRBV2 and TRBJ2-7; 7 nucleotides align to TRBD1. Germline V gene data show CDR1 as SNHLY and CDR2 as FYNNEI. V lost 7 bases, J lost 4 bases, and 7 bases stayed unmatched. This CDR3 has 13 residues. CDR3 loop: CASILPRGYEQYF. Written as DNA, the CDR3 is TGTGCCAGCATACTTCCCAGGGGGTACGAGCAGTACTTC. Full variable domain (rest looked up from reference TRBV2 and TRBJ2-7): EPEVTQTPSHQVTQMGQEVILRCVPISNHLYFYWYRQILGQKVEFLVSFYNNEISEKSEIFDDQFSVERPDGSNFTLKIRSTKLEDSAMYFCASILPRGYEQYFGPGTRLTVT.

The V and J genes are TRBV4-1 and TRBJ2-7; a possible D gene is TRBD2 (6 bases). Germline CDR1 is MGHRA and CDR2 is YSYEKL. The CDR3 contains 16 residues. Deletions cut 0 bases from V and 1 base from J, with 13 bases between. The CDR3 here is CASSQDRGTPSYEQYF. The CDR3 DNA is TGCGCCAGCAGCCAAGATCGGGGGACTCCATCCTACGAGCAGTACTTC.

The genes are TRBV7-8 and TRBJ2-7; no definite D call. Trimming pared 5 bases from V and 1 base from J, leaving 9 bases between. Germline V gives CDR1 SGHVS, CDR2 FQNEAQ. The CDR3 has 13 residues. The CDR3 here is CASSQQLSYEQYF. In DNA, the CDR3 is TGTGCCAGCAGCCAACAGCTTTCCTACGAGCAGTACTTC.

V is TRBV18 and J is TRBJ2-3; D possibly corresponds to TRBD2 (5 bases). CDR1 is KGHSH and CDR2 is LQKENI in the germline V gene. The length of the CDR3 is 12 residues. The V and J ends lost 4 bases and 6 bases respectively, with 8 bases between them. In DNA form, the CDR3 reads TGTGCCAGCTCACGCGGGCTCGATACGCAGTATTTT. Translating gives CASSRGLDTQYF.

The J gene is TRBJ1-4, the V gene TRBV2; D is possibly TRBD1 (6 bases). This CDR3 has 15 amino acids. Germline V lookup: CDR1 SNHLY, CDR2 FYNNEI. V was shortened by 6 bases and J by 0 bases, with 11 bases between the two germline ends. CDR3 protein: CASSATGTTNEKLFF. The CDR3 region has the DNA TGTGCCAGCAGCGCGACAGGAACAACTAATGAAAAACTGTTTTTT.

The rearrangement joins TRBV6-1 to TRBJ1-1; D is perhaps TRBD1 (5 bases). The V end was cut by 0 bases, the J end by 5 bases, with 13 bases between. The V gene's germline CDR1 is MNHNS and CDR2 SASEGT. The length of the CDR3 is 15 residues. The DNA of the CDR3 is TGTGCCAGCAGTGAAGCGCTTCCAGGGAAGACTGAAGCTTTCTTT. Its protein product is CASSEALPGKTEAFF.

This clone was detected only once. The DNA for the CDR3 is TGCAGTGCCCCTGTGGATACGCAGTATTTT. The encoded protein is CSAPVDTQYF. The rearrangement links TRBV20-1 to TRBJ2-3; D is uncertain. In germline, CDR1 is DFQATT, CDR2 SNEGSKA (reference sequence). The CDR3 has 10 amino acids. V lost 6 bases to trimming and J lost 6 bases, with 7 bases between them.

As for this clone: Other DNA sequences within the sample encode an identical CDR3. The chain couples TRBV30 to TRBJ2-5; D unresolved. Trimming shortened V by 5 bases and J by 4 bases, and 5 bases separated the two germline ends. Per germline, CDR1 GTSNPN and CDR2 SVGIG (reference sequence). This CDR3 region has 10 residues. In nucleotides, the CDR3 is TGTGCCTGGGGTCGAGAGACCCAGTACTTC. Its protein is CAWGRETQYF.

The chain uses TRBV14 and TRBJ1-1, with D unresolved. The length of the CDR3 is 13 residues. The V end lost 0 bases, the J end lost 3 bases, and 5 bases lay between the germline ends. Germline V lookup: CDR1 SGHDN, CDR2 FVKESK. In DNA, the CDR3 is TGTGCCAGCAGCCAAGACAGTTACACTGAAGCTTTCTTT. Its translation: CASSQDSYTEAFF. Combining the CDR3 with reference TRBV14 and TRBJ1-1 gives the whole variable domain EAGVTQFPSHSVIEKGQTVTLRCDPISGHDNLYWYRRVMGKEIKFLLHFVKESKQDESGMPNNRFLAERTGGTYSTLKVQPAELEDSGVYFCASSQDSYTEAFFGQGTRLTVV.

This clone has just a few counts. The genes are TRBV6-2 or TRBV6-3 and TRBJ2-1, with 13 bases identical to TRBD2. The CDR3 covers 16 residues. V shed 5 bases, J shed 9 bases, and the junction held 10 bases outside the gene matches. Looked up from germline, CDR1 is MNHEY and CDR2 is SVGEGT. The CDR3 spells CASSLGPGTSGTEQFF. The CDR3 nucleotides are TGTGCCAGCAGTCTAGGGCCGGGGACTAGCGGGACTGAGCAGTTCTTC.

The V call is TRBV7-8, the J call TRBJ1-6; D not resolved. Germline CDR1 reads SGHVS; CDR2 reads FQNEAQ. Trimming removed 7 bases at V and 3 bases at J, with 13 bases between. The CDR3 sequence is 15 residues long. CDR3 nucleotides: TGTGCCAGCAAGGTGGATAGACACTATAATTCACCCCTCCACTTT. Translating gives CASKVDRHYNSPLHF.